A selection of T cell receptor beta chains follows, all from one sample in a study of blood T cell repertoires in COVID-19. Profiling relied on immunoSEQ multiplex PCR, and the TCRdb table lists in-frame clones only, not all of them. The profile shows hundreds of thousands of clones, around 87% of them singletons. What was sequenced was PBMCs or T cells enriched from blood (not recorded which). The receptor set was obtained from a woman aged 45 to 65 who had recovered from COVID-19. Both conserved end residues are part of each CDR3. A D gene is named only where the DNA matches it firmly. Clone size is not always given. Where it is, it says once, few, many or a class for expanded clones.

d_gene | abundance | j_gene | v_gene | CDR3nt | CDR3aa
TRBD1 | NA | TRBJ1-2 | TRBV30 | TGTGCCTGGAGTGTACTGGGACAGGGGGCGAACTATGGCTACACCTTC | CAWSVLGQGANYGYTF
TRBD1 | NA | TRBJ1-5 | TRBV7-2 | TGTGCCAGCAGCTACAGGGGAAATCAGCCCCAGCATTTT | CASSYRGNQPQHF
TRBD1 | NA | TRBJ1-1 | TRBV5-6 | TGTGCCAGCAGCTACTTCACCAATCCGGGACAGCTGAACACTGAAGCTTTCTTT | CASSYFTNPGQLNTEAFF
NA | NA | TRBJ1-5 | TRBV4-1 | TGCGCCAGCAGCCAACTCGGGAGCAATAATCAGCCCCAGCATTTT | CASSQLGSNNQPQHF
TRBD2 | once | TRBJ2-1 | TRBV12-5 | TGTGCTAGTGGTTCCACCACTAGCGGGAGATACAATGAGCAGTTCTTC | CASGSTTSGRYNEQFF
TRBD2 | NA | TRBJ2-1 | TRBV18 | TGTGCCAGCTCACCACCTAGCGGGAACTACAATGAGCAGTTCTTC | CASSPPSGNYNEQFF
TRBD2 | NA | TRBJ2-1 | TRBV7-9 | TGTGCCAGCAGCCCCCCCCTAGCGGGCCACAATGAGCAGTTCTTC | CASSPPLAGHNEQFF
NA | NA | TRBJ1-1 | TRBV19 | TGTGCCAGTAGTATAGACGGGACACTCAACACTGAAGCTTTCTTT | CASSIDGTLNTEAFF
NA | few | TRBJ2-2 | TRBV5-4 | TGTGCCAGCAGCTTCAACCTACCCACCGGGGAGCTGTTTTTT | CASSFNLPTGELFF
TRBD2 | NA | TRBJ2-1 | TRBV19 | TGTGCCAGTAGATGGTCGGGAGGGTACAATGAGCAGTTCTTC | CASRWSGGYNEQFF
TRBD1 | once | TRBJ2-7 | TRBV7-9 | TGTGCCAGCAGCTCCGACAGGGGCCGACTCGACGAGCAGTACTTC | CASSSDRGRLDEQYF
TRBD1 | NA | TRBJ1-2 | TRBV29-1 | TGCAGCGTCGGACAGGGGGATGGCTACACCTTC | CSVGQGDGYTF
NA | once | TRBJ2-2 | TRBV21-1 | TGTGCCAGCAGCAAAGAGAAGTGCGGGGGACCCGGGCCCGGGGAGCTGTTTTTT | CASSKEKCGGPGPGELFF
NA | NA | TRBJ1-2 | TRBV28 | TGTGCCAGCAGTTTGGCAGGGTATTTCTATGGCTACACCTTC | CASSLAGYFYGYTF
TRBD1 | NA | TRBJ2-7 | TRBV5-1 | TGCGCCAGCAGCCCGGACAGGGTGCGAGAGCAGTACTTC | CASSPDRVREQYF
TRBD2 | NA | TRBJ2-7 | TRBV9 | TGTGCCAGCAGCGTAGGCTCGGGAGGAGGCGAGCAGTACTTC | CASSVGSGGGEQYF
TRBD1 | NA | TRBJ2-7 | TRBV6-5 | TGTGCCTCCCGACGGGACAGGGGCAACTACGAGCAGTACTTC | CASRRDRGNYEQYF
NA | NA | TRBJ1-2 | TRBV5-1 | TGCGCCAGCAGCCCGGCGGTTGGGAGGGATTACTATGGCTACACCTTC | CASSPAVGRDYYGYTF
NA | NA | TRBJ1-2 | TRBV5-1 | TGCGCCAGCAGCTTGGGGGAGCTCTATGGCTACACCTTC | CASSLGELYGYTF
TRBD1 | NA | TRBJ2-1 | TRBV3-1/TRBV3-2 | TGTGCCAGCAGCCGACGGACAGGGTTGTACAATGAGCAGTTCTTC | CASSRRTGLYNEQFF
TRBD2 | NA | TRBJ2-1 | TRBV7-3 | TGTGCCAGCAGCTTATCCGGACTAGCAGCCATGGGGGGTGAGCAGTTCTTC | CASSLSGLAAMGGEQFF
TRBD1 | NA | TRBJ2-2 | TRBV9 | TGTGCCAGCAGCTCGGGGACAGGGAGCACCGGGGAGCTGTTTTTT | CASSSGTGSTGELFF